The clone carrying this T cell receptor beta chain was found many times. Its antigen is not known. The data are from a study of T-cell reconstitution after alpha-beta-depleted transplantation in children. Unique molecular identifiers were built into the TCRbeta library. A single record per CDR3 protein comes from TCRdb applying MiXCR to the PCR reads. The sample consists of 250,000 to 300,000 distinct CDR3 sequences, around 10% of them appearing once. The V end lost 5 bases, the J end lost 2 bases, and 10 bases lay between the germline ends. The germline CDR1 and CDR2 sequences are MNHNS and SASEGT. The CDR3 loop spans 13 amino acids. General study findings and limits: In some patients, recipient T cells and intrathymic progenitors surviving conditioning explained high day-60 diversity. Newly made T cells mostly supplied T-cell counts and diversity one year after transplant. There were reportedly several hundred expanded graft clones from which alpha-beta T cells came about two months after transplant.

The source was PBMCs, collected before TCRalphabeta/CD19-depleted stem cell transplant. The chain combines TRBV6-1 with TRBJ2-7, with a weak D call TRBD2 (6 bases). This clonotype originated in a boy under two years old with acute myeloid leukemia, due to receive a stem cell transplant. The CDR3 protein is CASSPDYTYEQYF. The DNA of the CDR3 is TGTGCCAGCAGTCCGGACTACACCTACGAGCAGTACTTC.